The T cell receptor beta chain described here comes from a study of T cell responses to AZD1222 COVID-19 vaccine. From germline, CDR1 is SGHTA and CDR2 FQGNSA. Between the trimmed V and J ends, which lost 4 bases and 7 bases, there was a span of 17 bases. The CDR3 is 14 residues long. Profiled with immunoSEQ multiplex PCR; TCRdb holds only in-frame clones, not every one. This sample has about 48,000 clones, with about 86% found just once. Study-level findings and limits: The study sampled repertoires only after the peak T cell response. Across the whole spike, CD4 TCRs peaked at regions 160-218 and 743-854. Clonal diversity was possibly underestimated, and the donors were mostly white British, with more females. Seropositivity was recorded at baseline in only a handful of AZD1222 recipients.

In regard to this clone: Its antigen is undetermined.

The genes are TRBV7-2 and TRBJ2-7, with a weak D call TRBD2 (6 bases). The receptor comes from an adult who received the AZD1222 COVID-19 vaccine. The starting material was peripheral blood, obtained 28 days after the second AZD1222 dose. As DNA, the CDR3 is TGTGCCAGCAGCTCGGGACTCGCAACCTGGGAGCAGTACTTC. Amino acid sequence: CASSSGLATWEQYF.